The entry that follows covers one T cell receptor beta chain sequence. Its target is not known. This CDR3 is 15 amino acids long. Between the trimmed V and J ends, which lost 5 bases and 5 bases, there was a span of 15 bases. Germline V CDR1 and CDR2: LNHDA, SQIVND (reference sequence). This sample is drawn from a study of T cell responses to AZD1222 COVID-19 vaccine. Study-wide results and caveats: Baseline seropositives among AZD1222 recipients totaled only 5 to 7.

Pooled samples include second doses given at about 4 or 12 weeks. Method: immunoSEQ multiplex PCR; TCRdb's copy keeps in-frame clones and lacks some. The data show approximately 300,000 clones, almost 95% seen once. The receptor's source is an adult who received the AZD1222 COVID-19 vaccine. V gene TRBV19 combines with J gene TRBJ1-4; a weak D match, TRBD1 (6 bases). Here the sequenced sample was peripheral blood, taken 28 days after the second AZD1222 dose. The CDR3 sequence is CASSSRDTNNEKLFF. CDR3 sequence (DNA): TGTGCCAGTAGTTCCCGGGACACCAACAATGAAAAACTGTTTTTT.